The clone carrying this T cell receptor beta chain was seen only a few times. Profiled with immunoSEQ multiplex PCR; TCRdb holds only in-frame clones, not every one. The sample records more than 200,000 clones, 83% being singletons. The CDR3 has 13 residues. Germline V gives CDR1 SQVTM, CDR2 ANQGSEA. The V end was cut by 3 bases, the J end by 2 bases, with 10 bases between. The record originates from a study of blood T cell repertoires in COVID-19. Study at large: Sources were T cells, B-cell-depleted T cells, or PBMCs; the material itself was cDNA or gDNA.

This clonotype was sampled from a middle-aged woman with active or convalescent COVID-19. The V gene is TRBV29-1, the J gene TRBJ1-2; D is perhaps TRBD1 (6 bases). The specimen was peripheral blood. CDR3 DNA sequence: TGCAGCGTTGAGGGGGGGGCGAACTATGGCTACACCTTC. Translating it yields CSVEGGANYGYTF.